This TCR beta chain was retrieved from a study of T cells in Graves' hyperthyroidism and ophthalmopathy. Germline CDR1 is MDHEN and CDR2 is SYDVKM. The CDR3 runs 14 residues. V was clipped by 4 bases and J by 6 bases; unmatched bases: 6. Fresh peripheral blood, around 9.2 ml of it, supplied the PBMCs. TCR beta CDR3 regions were amplified from RNA. When the TCR CDR3 underwent first-round RT-PCR, the HTBI primer set was used. TCRdb itself ran the multiplex PCR reads through MiXCR, one entry per CDR3 protein. The table lists hundreds of thousands of distinct CDR3 sequences, about 15% of them singletons, with around 9.6% in the top ten.

This TCR came from a woman in her late teens or twenties with Graves' hyperthyroidism. This chain connects TRBV28 to TRBJ2-7; 10 bases agree with TRBD2. The sequencing sample was made of blood. CDR3 in amino acids: CASSYTSGAAEQYF. For the CDR3, the DNA is TGTGCCAGCAGTTACACTAGCGGGGCCGCCGAGCAGTACTTC. Together with reference TRBV28 and TRBJ2-7, the CDR3 gives the full variable domain: DVKVTQSSRYLVKRTGEKVFLECVQDMDHENMFWYRQDPGLGLRLIYFSYDVKMKEKGDIPEGYSVSREKKERFSLILESASTNQTSMYLCASSYTSGAAEQYFGPGTRLTVT.